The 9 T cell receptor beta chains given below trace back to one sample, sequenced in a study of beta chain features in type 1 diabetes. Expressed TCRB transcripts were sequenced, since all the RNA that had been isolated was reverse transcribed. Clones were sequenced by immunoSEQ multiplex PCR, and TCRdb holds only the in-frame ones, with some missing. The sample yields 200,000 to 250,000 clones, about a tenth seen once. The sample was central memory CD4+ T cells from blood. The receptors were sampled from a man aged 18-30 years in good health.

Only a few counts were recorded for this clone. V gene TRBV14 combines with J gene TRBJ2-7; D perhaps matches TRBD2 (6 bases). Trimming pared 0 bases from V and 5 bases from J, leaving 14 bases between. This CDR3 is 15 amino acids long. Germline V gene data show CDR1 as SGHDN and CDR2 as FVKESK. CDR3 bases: TGTGCCAGCAGCCAAGATATCGGGAGAGGCCACGAGCAGTACTTC. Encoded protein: CASSQDIGRGHEQYF.

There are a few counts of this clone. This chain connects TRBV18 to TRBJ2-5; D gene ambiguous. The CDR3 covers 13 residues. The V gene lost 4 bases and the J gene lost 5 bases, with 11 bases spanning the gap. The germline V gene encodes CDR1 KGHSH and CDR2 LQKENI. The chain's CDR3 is CASSQRTFETQYF. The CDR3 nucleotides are TGTGCCAGCTCACAGCGTACATTTGAGACCCAGTACTTC.

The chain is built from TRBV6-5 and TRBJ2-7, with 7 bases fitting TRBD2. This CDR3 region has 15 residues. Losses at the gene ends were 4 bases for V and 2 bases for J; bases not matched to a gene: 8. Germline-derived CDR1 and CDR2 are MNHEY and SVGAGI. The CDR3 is CASSSSSGLTYEQYF. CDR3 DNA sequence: TGTGCCAGCAGTTCGTCTAGCGGCCTAACCTACGAGCAGTACTTC.

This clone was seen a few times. The CDR3 coding sequence is TGCAGCGTTGCAGGACAGGGTGCGGGCGAGCAGTACTTC. Its translation is CSVAGQGAGEQYF. The chain links TRBV29-1 to TRBJ2-7, with TRBD1 matching 8 bases. J was trimmed by 6 bases and V by 4 bases; bases with no gene match: 8. Germline CDR1 SQVTM, CDR2 ANQGSEA. This CDR3 is 13 amino acids long.

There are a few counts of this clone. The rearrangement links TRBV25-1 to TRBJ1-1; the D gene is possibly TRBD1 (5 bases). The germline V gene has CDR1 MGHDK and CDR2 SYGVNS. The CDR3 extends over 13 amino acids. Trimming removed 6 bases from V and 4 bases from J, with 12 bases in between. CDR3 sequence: CASRPVGGTEAFF. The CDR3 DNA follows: TGTGCCAGCAGGCCCGTTGGGGGCACTGAAGCTTTCTTT.

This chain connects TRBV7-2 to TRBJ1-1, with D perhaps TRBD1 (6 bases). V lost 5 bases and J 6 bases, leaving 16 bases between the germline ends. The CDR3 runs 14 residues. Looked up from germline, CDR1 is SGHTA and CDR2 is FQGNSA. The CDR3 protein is CASSAPRGPSEAFF. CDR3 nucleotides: TGTGCCAGCAGCGCCCCCAGGGGTCCTTCTGAAGCTTTCTTT. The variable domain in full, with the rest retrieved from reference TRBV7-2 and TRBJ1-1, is GAGVSQSPSNKVTEKGKDVELRCDPISGHTALYWYRQSLGQGLEFLIYFQGNSAPDKSGLPSDRFSAERTGGSVSTLTIQRTQQEDSAVYLCASSAPRGPSEAFFGQGTRLTVV.

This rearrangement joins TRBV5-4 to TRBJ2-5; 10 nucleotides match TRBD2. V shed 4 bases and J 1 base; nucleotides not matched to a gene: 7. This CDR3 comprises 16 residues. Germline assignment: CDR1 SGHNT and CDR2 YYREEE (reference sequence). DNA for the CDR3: TGTGCCAGCAGCCAAGAACTAGCGGGGCTCCAAGAGACCCAGTACTTC. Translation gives CASSQELAGLQETQYF.

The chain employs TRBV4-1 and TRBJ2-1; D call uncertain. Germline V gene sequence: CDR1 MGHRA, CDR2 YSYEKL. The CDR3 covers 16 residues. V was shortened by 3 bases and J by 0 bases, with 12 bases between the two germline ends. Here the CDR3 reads CASSQAQVSSYNEQFF. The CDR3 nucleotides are TGCGCCAGCAGCCAGGCCCAGGTGAGCTCCTACAATGAGCAGTTCTTC.

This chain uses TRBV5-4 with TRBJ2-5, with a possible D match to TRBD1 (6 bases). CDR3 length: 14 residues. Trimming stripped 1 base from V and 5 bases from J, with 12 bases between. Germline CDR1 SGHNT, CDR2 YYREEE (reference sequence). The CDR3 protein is CASSLFSQGETQYF. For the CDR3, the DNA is TGTGCCAGCAGCTTGTTTAGCCAGGGGGAGACCCAGTACTTC.